This entry is about one T cell receptor (beta chain). Construction of the TCR beta libraries employed iRepertoire HTBI primers in conjunction with Arm-PCR of CDR3 regions. TCRdb analysed the multiplex PCR reads with MiXCR anew, one entry per CDR3 protein. Altogether about 540,000 distinct CDR3 sequences are present, around an eighth being singletons, with the ten largest covering about 9.1%. Time point defined: newly diagnosed GD, antithyroid drugs for less than 3 months. After RNA was extracted from PBMCs, the TCR library was made from it. The data belong to a study of regulatory T cells in long-lasting Graves disease. Between the trimmed V and J ends, which lost 4 bases and 2 bases, there was a span of 13 bases. Per the germline V gene, CDR1 is SGHRS and CDR2 is YFSETQ. The CDR3 length is 14 residues. The same data also contributed to another study, on T cells in Graves' hyperthyroidism and ophthalmopathy.

This TCR was recovered from a young man with Graves disease. The V and J genes are TRBV5-1 and TRBJ2-7; perhaps D is TRBD1 or TRBD2 (5 bases each). Here the sequenced sample was peripheral blood mononuclear cells (PBMCs), taken at new diagnosis, from a patient treated with antithyroid drugs. CDR3 bases: TGCGCCAGCAGCGCCGGGACGGCCCCCTACGAGCAGTACTTC. Its protein product is CASSAGTAPYEQYF. The variable domain in full, completed from reference TRBV5-1 and TRBJ2-7, reads KAGVTQTPRYLIKTRGQQVTLSCSPISGHRSVSWYQQTPGQGLQFLFEYFSETQRNKGNFPGRFSGRQFSNSRSEMNVSTLELGDSALYLCASSAGTAPYEQYFGPGTRLTVT.